Shown below are 13 T cell receptor beta chains from a single sample sequenced in a study of blood T cell repertoires in COVID-19. Some clones are missing from TCRdb's copy, which holds only in-frame ones; the method was immunoSEQ multiplex PCR. The repertoire has about 63,000 clones, approximately 80% of them found once; the top ten carry about 50%. The sample was peripheral blood. These receptors all stem from a woman over 75 with acute or convalescent COVID-19.

The CDR3 DNA sequence: TGTGCCAGCAGTTTGGGACAGCTTTACTACGAGCAGTACTTC. It specifies CASSLGQLYYEQYF. This chain connects TRBV27 to TRBJ2-7; 7 bases map to TRBD1. CDR3 size: 14 residues. The V gene end was trimmed by 3 bases and the J gene end by 3 bases; junction bases not matched to a gene: 5. CDR1 is MNHEY, CDR2 SMNVEV, per germline (reference sequence).

This chain connects TRBV9 to TRBJ2-1, with D tentatively TRBD2 (6 bases). The V end was cut by 4 bases, the J end by 11 bases, with 22 bases between. The CDR3 extends over 15 amino acids. The germline CDR1 and CDR2 sequences are SGDLS and YYNGEE. Written as DNA, the CDR3 is TGTGCCAGCAGCTACATCCCCGACAGAAGCGGGCAGCAGTTCTTC. It is translated as CASSYIPDRSGQQFF.

To note about this clone: The same CDR3 is also encoded by other DNA sequences in this sample. The chain employs TRBV3-1 (or the pseudogene TRBV3-2) and TRBJ2-1; 9 bases align to TRBD2. J gave up 4 bases and V 3 bases, and 10 bases lay outside the gene matches. CDR1 and CDR2 (germline): LGHDT, YNNKEL (reference sequence). CDR3 length: 17 amino acids. The CDR3 coding sequence is TGTGCCAGCAGCCACCAGATGACTAGCGGACCGTACAATGAGCAGTTCTTC. Residues: CASSHQMTSGPYNEQFF.

CDR3 loop: CASSTKGTSRQQFF. The CDR3 DNA is TGTGCCAGCAGTACGAAAGGGACTAGCAGACAGCAGTTCTTC. The chain couples TRBV28 to TRBJ2-1; 9 nucleotides agree with TRBD2. Losses at the gene ends were 5 bases for V and 11 bases for J; bases not matched to a gene: 10. CDR1 is MDHEN, CDR2 SYDVKM, per germline. This CDR3 is built from 14 residues.

A few counts support this clone. The chain employs TRBV7-2 and TRBJ2-7; TRBD1 matches at 7 bases. J lost 7 bases, V lost 1 base, and 10 bases had no gene match. CDR3 length: 15 residues. The germline V gene encodes CDR1 SGHTA and CDR2 FQGNSA. The CDR3 loop reads CASSLVPGGIEEQYF. For the CDR3, the DNA is TGTGCCAGCAGCTTAGTTCCAGGGGGTATAGAGGAGCAGTACTTC.

The V and J genes are TRBV4-1 and TRBJ2-3, with TRBD2 matching over 7 bases. Germline V CDR1 and CDR2: MGHRA, YSYEKL. The CDR3 is 15 amino acids. V was pared by 2 bases and J by 4 bases, with 6 bases of the junction left unmatched. The CDR3 sequence is CASSQLAGRADTQYF. The CDR3 DNA reads as TGCGCCAGCAGCCAACTAGCAGGGAGGGCAGATACGCAGTATTTT.

The rearrangement uses TRBV19 and TRBJ1-1; weak D call: TRBD1 (5 bases). Trimming took off 6 bases at V and 3 bases at J, with 11 bases between the two ends. Looked up from germline, CDR1 is LNHDA and CDR2 is SQIVND (reference sequence). CDR3 length: 13 amino acids. The CDR3 DNA reads TGTGCCAGTAGAGAACAGGTGTACACTGAAGCTTTCTTT. Amino acid sequence: CASREQVYTEAFF.

CDR3 amino acids: CASSPLGDRAVPEQFF. DNA for the CDR3: TGCGCCAGCAGCCCCCTGGGGGACAGGGCAGTCCCTGAGCAGTTCTTC. The chain joins TRBV4-1 to TRBJ2-1, with TRBD1 identical over 9 bases. After removal of 4 bases from V and 9 bases from J, the junction contained 13 bases not matched to a gene. Germline lookup yields CDR1 MGHRA and CDR2 YSYEKL. CDR3 length equals 16 residues.

For this clone: A junction boundary mismatches the germline segment, possibly from a read error. The chain is built from TRBV19 and TRBJ2-5; 7 bases are shared with TRBD2. CDR3 length equals 13 residues. CDR1 is LNHDA, CDR2 SQIVND, per germline (reference sequence). The CDR3 nucleotides read TGTGCGAGTATTAGCGGGTACGGGGGGACCCAGTACTTC. It encodes CASISGYGGTQYF.

This chain links TRBV4-1 with TRBJ2-2; 7 bases are a match to TRBD2. Germline trimming cut 2 bases from V and 2 bases from J; bases unmatched to any gene: 11. The germline gives CDR1 MGHRA, CDR2 YSYEKL. The length of the CDR3 is 18 residues. This chain's CDR3 is CASSQRPGGSINTGELFF. In DNA, the CDR3 is TGCGCCAGCAGCCAACGACCTGGCGGGAGTATAAACACCGGGGAGCTGTTTTTT.

The rearrangement joins TRBV28 to TRBJ2-1; D perhaps matches TRBD1 (5 bases). The germline V gene has CDR1 MDHEN and CDR2 SYDVKM. V lost 1 base and J lost 6, with 13 bases in between. The CDR3 has 15 residues. CDR3 sequence reads: CASSLFQGSFNEQFF. The CDR3 DNA reads as TGTGCCAGCAGTTTATTCCAGGGAAGTTTCAATGAGCAGTTCTTC.

The V call is TRBV5-1, the J call TRBJ1-1, with TRBD1 identical over 7 bases. After removal of 4 bases from V and 1 base from J, the junction contained 7 bases not matched to a gene. The CDR3 totals 15 residues. In germline, CDR1 is SGHRS, CDR2 YFSETQ. As DNA, the CDR3 is TGCGCCAGCAGCATCAGGGGGGCCGCGAACACTGAAGCTTTCTTT. Translating gives CASSIRGAANTEAFF.

This clone was counted only a few times. This chain links TRBV10-2 with TRBJ1-5; possible D gene TRBD1, 6 bases. Trimming left V 5 bases short and J 0 bases short, with 11 bases between. The CDR3 covers 15 residues. Germline V gives CDR1 WSHSY, CDR2 SAAADI. The CDR3 nucleotides read TGCGCCAGCAGTCCAGGGGCCAATAGCAATCAGCCCCAGCATTTT. Protein: CASSPGANSNQPQHF.